Following are 5 T cell receptor beta chains from one sample sequenced in a study of OX40 agonist ivuxolimab in advanced cancers. Repertoires were generated with immunoSEQ multiplex PCR, while TCRdb's copy carries only in-frame clones and drops some. In the table there are tens of thousands of clones, 80% to 90% of which are singletons. The sequencing used CD4+ or CD8+ T cells sorted from blood, collected in a trial of the OX40 agonist ivuxolimab. The origin of the receptors is an adult with an advanced solid tumor such as melanoma, head and neck, liver or kidney cancer.

This clone was detected a few times. J is TRBJ2-7 and V is TRBV6-5; 8 nucleotides align to TRBD1. The CDR3 consists of 13 residues. Germline loops: CDR1 MNHEY, CDR2 SVGAGI. Losses at the gene ends were 7 bases for V and 8 bases for J; bases not matched to a gene: 10. CDR3 sequence reads: CASTKTGAGKQYF. CDR3 sequence (DNA): TGTGCCAGCACCAAGACAGGGGCAGGGAAGCAGTACTTC.

The CDR3 protein is CASSLELTFTF. In DNA form, the CDR3 reads TGTGCCAGCAGTCTTGAGCTGACGTTCACCTTC. This chain joins TRBV6-1 and TRBJ1-2; D gene ambiguous. The CDR3 length is 11 residues. Germline V gives CDR1 MNHNS, CDR2 SASEGT. Trimming shortened V by 5 bases and J by 13 bases, and 14 bases separated the two germline ends.

The chain employs TRBV19 and TRBJ2-7; D is possibly TRBD1 (5 bases). Per germline, CDR1 LNHDA and CDR2 SQIVND (reference sequence). V gave up 4 bases and J gave up 1 base, with 11 bases separating them. This CDR3 spans 14 amino acids. DNA of the CDR3: TGTGCCAGTAGTAAAAACGACAGATCCTACGAGCAGTACTTC. Amino acids: CASSKNDRSYEQYF.

This clone was seen more than once but under ten times. The rearrangement uses TRBV11-2 and TRBJ2-7; 12 positions match TRBD2. Trimming took 0 bases from V and 7 from J; bases not matched to a gene: 4. The CDR3 is 15 amino acids. Germline assignment: CDR1 SGHAT and CDR2 FQNNGV. As DNA, the CDR3 is TGTGCCAGCAGCTTAGAACCTAGCGGGAGGGGAGAGCAGTACTTC. Translation: CASSLEPSGRGEQYF. The full variable domain, completed using reference TRBV11-2 and TRBJ2-7, is EAGVAQSPRYKIIEKRQSVAFWCNPISGHATLYWYQQILGQGPKLLIQFQNNGVVDDSQLPKDRFSAERLKGVDSTLKIQPAKLEDSAVYLCASSLEPSGRGEQYFGPGTRLTVT.

The gene calls are TRBV11-2 and TRBJ2-3; D is uncertain. CDR1 and CDR2 from the germline V gene are SGHAT and FQNNGV. Trimming took off 3 bases at V and 5 bases at J, with 12 bases between the two ends. This CDR3 has 14 residues. CDR3 residues: CASSFYGSRDTQYF. CDR3 DNA: TGTGCCAGCAGCTTTTACGGGTCCAGAGATACGCAGTATTTT.